Presented here are 31 T cell receptor beta chains from one specimen sequenced in a study of shared clonotypes between healthy human individuals. Generated by immunoSEQ multiplex PCR, the TCRdb table keeps only in-frame clones and is missing some. The repertoire holds approximately 2,300,000 clones, around 90% seen once, with approximately 0.41% in the top ten. What was sequenced was naive CD4+ T cells from PBMCs. The sample's subset: CD45RA+ positively selected. These receptors all come from a man aged 18 to 29 in good health. Some clones in this sample may be carry-over from other donors' samples.

The chain couples TRBV4-1 to TRBJ1-2; D is undetermined. The CDR3 is 16 amino acids. CDR1 MGHRA and CDR2 YSYEKL come from the germline V gene. Trimming left V 0 bases short and J 4 bases short, with 15 bases between. CDR3 in DNA: TGCGCCAGCAGCCAAGAGACCGGGGTCACGTTCTATGGCTACACCTTC. The encoded protein is CASSQETGVTFYGYTF.

The CDR3 nucleotides are TGTGCCAGCAGCCAGGCGAATTTGGGAGGGGCGTCTGAGCAGTACTTC. Its translation: CASSQANLGGASEQYF. The chain is built from TRBV4-2 and TRBJ2-7, with TRBD2 matching over 7 bases. V lost 3 bases and J lost 7; bases outside the gene matches: 15. Germline V lookup: CDR1 LGHNA, CDR2 YNFKEQ. CDR3 size: 16 residues.

This rearrangement joins TRBV28 to TRBJ2-5; no firm D call. The germline V and J ends were trimmed by 2 bases and 6 bases, with 7 bases remaining between them. The CDR3 is 12 amino acids. The germline V gene encodes CDR1 MDHEN and CDR2 SYDVKM. The CDR3 reads CASSLMRQTQYF. In DNA, the CDR3 is TGTGCCAGCAGTTTAATGAGGCAGACCCAGTACTTC.

This chain connects TRBV7-8 to TRBJ2-3, with D possibly being TRBD1 (6 bases). CDR1 is SGHVS and CDR2 is FQNEAQ in the germline V gene. V was clipped by 8 bases and J by 2 bases, with 14 bases between them. The CDR3 length is 14 residues. The CDR3 nucleotides are TGTGCCAGCCGGCTTCTGGGGGCCACAGATACGCAGTATTTT. Protein product: CASRLLGATDTQYF.

This clone has only one observation. The rearrangement joins TRBV11-2 to TRBJ2-3, with 7 bases lining up with TRBD2. Germline values: CDR1 SGHAT, CDR2 FQNNGV. The CDR3 sequence is 16 residues long. V was pared by 4 bases and J by 7 bases, with 14 bases of the junction left unmatched. The CDR3 coding sequence is TGTGCCAGCAGCTACAGGAGGGAGGGCCTGGGATATACGCAGTATTTT. Translation: CASSYRREGLGYTQYF.

CDR3 sequence: CASSLLRARTSYGYTF. The CDR3 DNA follows: TGTGCCAGCTCACTACTCCGGGCCCGGACGTCGTATGGCTACACCTTC. The chain links TRBV18 to TRBJ1-2, with no clear D. The germline gives CDR1 KGHSH, CDR2 LQKENI. The V end lost 4 bases, the J end lost 5 bases, and 20 bases lay between the germline ends. The CDR3 runs 16 residues.

On this clone itself: Different DNA sequences within this sample yield the same CDR3. V and J are TRBV7-3 and TRBJ2-7, with 9 bases identical to TRBD1. With V trimmed by 5 bases and J by 2 bases, 4 bases remained unmatched. The germline V gene has CDR1 SGHTA and CDR2 FQGTGA. The CDR3 extends over 14 amino acids. The chain's CDR3 is CASSPGTGPYEQYF. In nucleotides, the CDR3 is TGTGCCAGCAGCCCCGGGACAGGGCCCTACGAGCAGTACTTC.

A word on this clone: Compared with germline, one end of the junction differs, possibly owing to a read error. This rearrangement joins TRBV19 to TRBJ1-4; TRBD1 is a possible D gene (5 bases). This CDR3 region has 11 residues. Germline loops: CDR1 LNHDA, CDR2 SQIVND (reference sequence). DNA of the CDR3: TGTGCCAGTAGTGGTAGGGGCCACAGGATTTTT. Translating it yields CASSGRGHRIF.

This clone appeared once. The chain carries TRBV5-4 and TRBJ2-7; D might be TRBD1 (7 bases). V gave up 0 bases and J gave up 5 bases, with 12 bases separating them. Looked up from germline, CDR1 is SGHNT and CDR2 is YYREEE (reference sequence). The CDR3 consists of 14 residues. CDR3 coding DNA: TGTGCCAGCAGCTTGGCGGGCAGGGGGGACGAGCAGTACTTC. This codes for CASSLAGRGDEQYF.

A word on this clone: The sample carries other DNA sequences with the same CDR3. V and J are TRBV5-1 and TRBJ2-7; D tentatively fits TRBD1 or TRBD2 (5 bases each). Trimming stripped 0 bases from V and 1 base from J, with 11 bases between. CDR3 length: 15 amino acids. Germline lookup yields CDR1 SGHRS and CDR2 YFSETQ. The CDR3 region has the DNA TGCGCCAGCAGCTTGGTTGCAGGGAGTTCCTACGAGCAGTACTTC. Amino acid sequence: CASSLVAGSSYEQYF.

The V and J genes are TRBV14 and TRBJ2-1; weak D call: TRBD1 (6 bases). V lost 1 base to trimming and J lost 6 bases, with 13 bases between them. There are 15 residues in the CDR3. The V gene's germline CDR1 is SGHDN and CDR2 FVKESK. CDR3 sequence (DNA): TGTGCCAGCAGCCAAGTGATTAAAGGGGGCAATGAGCAGTTCTTC. Its translation: CASSQVIKGGNEQFF.

The chain is built from TRBV4-1 and TRBJ1-5; D is ambiguous. Looked up from germline, CDR1 is MGHRA and CDR2 is YSYEKL. Trimming took off 4 bases at V and 3 bases at J, with 13 bases between the two ends. The CDR3 extends over 15 amino acids. The DNA for the CDR3 is TGCGCCAGCAGCCTCTCTGCCAGAAACAATCAGCCCCAGCATTTT. It yields the protein CASSLSARNNQPQHF.

The chain uses TRBV5-8 and TRBJ2-3; TRBD1 is a possible D gene (6 bases). The germline CDR1 and CDR2 sequences are SGHTS and YDEGEE. The CDR3 covers 15 residues. The ends were cut back, 2 bases at V and 4 bases at J, with 14 bases in the middle. The CDR3: CASSLGPEGADTQYF. The CDR3 nucleotides are TGTGCCAGCAGCTTAGGACCTGAGGGGGCAGATACGCAGTATTTT.

This sequence joins TRBV28 and TRBJ2-7; D is ambiguous. The V gene lost 7 bases and the J gene lost 2 bases, with 15 bases spanning the gap. The CDR3 runs 14 residues. Germline V gene data show CDR1 as MDHEN and CDR2 as SYDVKM. CDR3 in DNA: TGTGCCAGCACCCAGATGACGGCAGCCTACGAGCAGTACTTC. It specifies CASTQMTAAYEQYF.

The chain couples TRBV5-1 to TRBJ2-5, with 8 bases matching TRBD1. Germline V CDR1 and CDR2: SGHRS, YFSETQ. Trimming took 0 bases from V and 5 from J; bases not matched to a gene: 12. The CDR3 covers 17 residues. CDR3 sequence reads: CASSLGDLPGGGETQYF. The CDR3 DNA reads TGCGCCAGCAGCTTGGGAGACCTCCCAGGGGGCGGGGAGACCCAGTACTTC.

The CDR3 loop reads CASSQLPSPTVGNTIYF. As DNA, the CDR3 is TGCGCCAGCAGCCAACTACCAAGCCCGACAGTTGGAAACACCATATATTTT. The chain couples TRBV4-1 to TRBJ1-3, with a tentative D call TRBD1 (5 bases). This CDR3 has 17 amino acids. Trimming took 2 bases from V and 3 from J, leaving 17 bases between them. Per the germline V gene, CDR1 is MGHRA and CDR2 is YSYEKL.

The chain recombines TRBV11-1 with TRBJ2-1, with 8 bases aligning to TRBD2. The CDR3 has 17 amino acids. The germline V gene encodes CDR1 SGHAT and CDR2 FQDESV (reference sequence). J was trimmed by 8 bases and V by 0 bases; bases with no gene match: 12. CDR3 coding DNA: TGTGCCAGCAGCTTAGCGCTAAGCGGGAGCGGGTCCCATGAGCAGTTCTTC. Its protein product is CASSLALSGSGSHEQFF.

V gene TRBV29-1 combines with J gene TRBJ2-3; 7 bases are shared with TRBD2. Germline CDR1 SQVTM, CDR2 ANQGSEA. The trim removed 7 bases at V and 0 bases at J, leaving 7 bases unmatched. The CDR3 loop spans 14 amino acids. CDR3 nucleotide sequence: TGCAGCGCCCCAAATAGCGGGAGCACAGATACGCAGTATTTT. Amino acid sequence: CSAPNSGSTDTQYF.

J is TRBJ2-5 and V is TRBV25-1; TRBD2 agrees at 9 bases. The CDR3 contains 18 residues. V lost 2 bases, J lost 5 bases, and 15 bases stayed unmatched. The germline V gene encodes CDR1 MGHDK and CDR2 SYGVNS. This CDR3 is CASSEPLGVAGVWETQYF. Written as DNA, the CDR3 is TGTGCCAGCAGTGAACCCCTTGGGGTAGCGGGAGTCTGGGAGACCCAGTACTTC.

This chain connects TRBV27 to TRBJ2-7; 10 positions agree with TRBD1. The J segment lost 5 bases and the V segment lost 5 bases, leaving 12 bases of the junction unmatched. Looked up from germline, CDR1 is MNHEY and CDR2 is SMNVEV (reference sequence). This CDR3 is 16 amino acids long. CDR3 amino acids: CASSTLPGQGNDEQYF. The CDR3 DNA is TGTGCCAGCAGTACCCTACCGGGACAGGGGAACGACGAGCAGTACTTC.

This sequence joins TRBV20-1 and TRBJ2-7, with D perhaps given as TRBD1 or TRBD2 (5 bases each). Trimming cost V 1 base and J 12 bases, with 13 bases left between them. Germline V gene lookup returns CDR1 DFQATT and CDR2 SNEGSKA (reference sequence). The CDR3 extends over 11 amino acids. CDR3 sequence: CSARVGEYRYF. In DNA, the CDR3 is TGCAGTGCTAGAGTGGGGGAGTACCGGTACTTC.

The chain employs TRBV23-1 and TRBJ1-1, with D tentatively TRBD1 (5 bases). TRBV23-1 is an open reading frame whose function is uncertain. V lost 6 bases and J 3 bases, leaving 8 bases between the germline ends. This CDR3 region has 12 residues. The CDR3 DNA sequence: TGCGCCAGCAGCTCCAGGGACACTGAAGCTTTCTTT. It translates to CASSSRDTEAFF.

The chain combines TRBV2 with TRBJ1-4; D is undetermined. The CDR3 spans 15 residues. Germline CDR1 SNHLY, CDR2 FYNNEI. Trimming shortened V by 8 bases and J by 6 bases, and 19 bases separated the two germline ends. The CDR3: CASQGSAGSYEKLFF. CDR3 nucleotide sequence: TGTGCCAGCCAAGGGTCGGCAGGCTCATATGAAAAACTGTTTTTT.

V and J are TRBV7-3 and TRBJ2-2, with D maybe TRBD2 (7 bases). The germline gives CDR1 SGHTA, CDR2 FQGTGA. V gave up 5 bases and J gave up 4 bases, with 11 bases separating them. This CDR3 has 14 amino acids. The CDR3 sequence is CASSRGASTGELFF. In nucleotides, the CDR3 is TGTGCCAGCAGCCGGGGGGCGAGCACCGGGGAGCTGTTTTTT.

The gene calls are TRBV4-1 and TRBJ2-6; D uncertain. V was shortened by 0 bases and J by 1 base, with 16 bases between the two germline ends. Germline loops: CDR1 MGHRA, CDR2 YSYEKL. This CDR3 is built from 19 residues. The CDR3 DNA reads TGCGCCAGCAGCCAAGATCGGAACAGAGTCTTATCTGGGGCCAACGTCCTGACTTTC. Translated, it gives CASSQDRNRVLSGANVLTF.

This clone was picked up one time. The chain carries TRBV6-1 and TRBJ1-2, with D uncertain. This CDR3 is 14 amino acids long. Germline V CDR1 and CDR2: MNHNS, SASEGT. V lost 3 bases, J lost 6 bases, and 14 bases lay in between. The CDR3 protein is CASSDPFRWDGYTF. For the CDR3, the DNA is TGTGCCAGCAGTGACCCATTCCGGTGGGATGGCTACACCTTC.

The chain recombines TRBV30 with TRBJ1-1; TRBD1 matches at 8 bases. V dropped 3 bases and J dropped 4; count of bases not matched to a gene: 10. This CDR3 has 15 amino acids. Germline-derived CDR1 and CDR2 are GTSNPN and SVGIG (reference sequence). The CDR3 protein is CAWSLIRGRATEAFF. The DNA of the CDR3 is TGTGCCTGGAGCCTTATCAGGGGGCGGGCCACTGAAGCTTTCTTT.

The chain employs TRBV28 and TRBJ2-3, with 9 bases aligning to TRBD1. There are 14 residues in the CDR3. Germline-derived CDR1 and CDR2 are MDHEN and SYDVKM. Trimming took 9 bases from V and 2 from J; bases not matched to a gene: 6. The CDR3 reads CASNRDRVTDTQYF. The CDR3 coding sequence is TGTGCCAGTAACCGGGACAGGGTCACAGATACGCAGTATTTT.

The chain links TRBV6-5 to TRBJ1-1; D remains ambiguous. This CDR3 comprises 14 residues. Germline-derived CDR1 and CDR2 are MNHEY and SVGAGI. Trimming stripped 0 bases from V and 1 base from J, with 6 bases between. The CDR3 sequence is CASSYSPANTEAFF. CDR3 coding DNA: TGTGCCAGCAGTTACTCGCCAGCGAACACTGAAGCTTTCTTT.

The chain carries TRBV11-2 and TRBJ2-1; 12 bases map to TRBD2. CDR3 length: 15 residues. Trimming took 5 bases from V and 15 from J; bases not matched to a gene: 14. Germline CDR1 and CDR2: SGHAT and FQNNGV. CDR3 protein: CASSSQTSGSSGWFF. The CDR3 DNA is TGTGCCAGCAGCAGCCAGACTAGCGGGAGTTCGGGATGGTTCTTC. The full variable domain, with the rest looked up from reference TRBV11-2 and TRBJ2-1, is EAGVAQSPRYKIIEKRQSVAFWCNPISGHATLYWYQQILGQGPKLLIQFQNNGVVDDSQLPKDRFSAERLKGVDSTLKIQPAKLEDSAVYLCASSSQTSGSSGWFFGPGTRLTVL.

This clone was seen more than once but under ten times. In the same sample, other DNA sequences code for this CDR3. The chain recombines TRBV29-1 with TRBJ1-5; tentatively, D is TRBD1 (5 bases). V lost 4 bases to trimming and J lost 4 bases, with 8 bases between them. Germline lookup yields CDR1 SQVTM and CDR2 ANQGSEA. The CDR3 is 12 residues long. CDR3 sequence reads: CSVGDGNQPQHF. The CDR3 DNA is TGCAGCGTTGGGGACGGGAATCAGCCCCAGCATTTT.